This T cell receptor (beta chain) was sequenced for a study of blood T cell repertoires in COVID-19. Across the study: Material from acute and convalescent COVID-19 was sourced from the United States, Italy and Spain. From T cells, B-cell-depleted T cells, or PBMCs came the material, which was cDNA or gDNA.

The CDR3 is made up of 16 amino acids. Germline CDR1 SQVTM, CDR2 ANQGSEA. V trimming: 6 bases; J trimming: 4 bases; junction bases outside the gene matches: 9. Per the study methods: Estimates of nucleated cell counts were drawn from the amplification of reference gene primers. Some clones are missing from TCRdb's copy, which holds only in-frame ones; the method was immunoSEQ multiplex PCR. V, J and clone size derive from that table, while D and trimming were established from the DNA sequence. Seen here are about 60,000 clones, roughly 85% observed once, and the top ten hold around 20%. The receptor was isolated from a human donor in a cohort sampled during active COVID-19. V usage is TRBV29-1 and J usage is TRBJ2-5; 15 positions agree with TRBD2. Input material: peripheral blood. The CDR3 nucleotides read TGCAGCGTCACTAGGACTAGCGGGGGGGCGAGAGAGACCCAGTACTTC. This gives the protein CSVTRTSGGARETQYF.